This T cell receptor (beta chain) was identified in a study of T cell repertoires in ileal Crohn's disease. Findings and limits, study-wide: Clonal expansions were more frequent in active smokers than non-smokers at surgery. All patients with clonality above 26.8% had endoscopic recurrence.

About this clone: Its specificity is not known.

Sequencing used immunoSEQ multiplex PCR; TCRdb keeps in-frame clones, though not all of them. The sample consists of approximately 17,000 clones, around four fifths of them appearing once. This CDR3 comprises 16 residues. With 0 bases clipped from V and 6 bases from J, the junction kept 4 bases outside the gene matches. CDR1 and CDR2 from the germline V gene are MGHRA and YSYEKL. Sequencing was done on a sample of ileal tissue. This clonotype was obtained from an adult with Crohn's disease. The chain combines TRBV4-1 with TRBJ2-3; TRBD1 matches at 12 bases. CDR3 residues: CASSQERDRGRDTQYF. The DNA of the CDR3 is TGCGCCAGCAGCCAAGAGCGGGACAGGGGGCGCGATACGCAGTATTTT.